This T cell receptor (beta chain) was recovered during a study of response to subunit inactivated influenza vaccine. Only a few counts were recorded for this clonotype. Relative to the germline gene, one junction end is altered; a read error may explain this. From the RT-PCR reads, TCRdb called clonotypes with MiXCR, one entry per CDR3 protein. The sample holds more than 500,000 distinct CDR3 sequences, roughly 12% seen once. The CDR3 extends over 11 amino acids. Germline V gene lookup returns CDR1 DFQATT and CDR2 SNEGSKA (reference sequence). These data were also filed under a second study, of T cells expressing NK-cell markers. As that study records: UMIs were included in TCR beta cDNA generated by 5'RACE template switching.

The TCR comes from a man aged 45-60 years who received an inactivated influenza vaccine. V gene TRBV20-1 combines with J gene TRBJ1-2; D is unclear. The source was PBMCs from blood, collected on the day of vaccination. The CDR3 sequence: CSGLGSWAVGF. CDR3 DNA sequence: TGCAGTGGGTTGGGTTCTTGGGCCGTCGGGTTC.